This T cell receptor (beta chain) originates from a study of T cells in localized non-small cell lung cancer. Repertoires were generated with immunoSEQ multiplex PCR, while TCRdb's copy carries only in-frame clones and drops some. The sample comprises about 2,200 clones, approximately 36% of which are singletons, and roughly 23% rests with the top ten. In its sample, this clone was seen a few times. Its antigen is not identified. Overall study findings and caveats: Because sequencing included only one region (of the tumor), heterogeneity remains possible. Among the top 100 tumor clones, a median approximately 55 appeared in adjacent lung.

CDR1 and CDR2 (germline): MGHRA, YSYEKL. Trimming at V came to 2 bases and at J to 4 bases, leaving 14 bases not matched to a gene. CDR3 length: 19 amino acids. The clonotype comes from an older female donor with stage I lung adenocarcinoma. The chain is built from TRBV4-1 and TRBJ2-2, with 9 bases aligning to TRBD1. The sequenced sample was lung tumor tissue, obtained before any cancer treatment. This chain's CDR3 is CASSQQFDSGTGSTGELFF. The CDR3, as DNA: TGCGCCAGCAGCCAACAATTCGACTCCGGGACAGGGAGCACCGGGGAGCTGTTTTTT.